Described below is a single T cell receptor (beta chain) sequence and its context. The data belong to a study of cytomegalovirus exposure and HLA in healthy donors. Assay used: immunoSEQ multiplex PCR; TCRdb lists only in-frame clones, some missing. The sample carries about 130,000 clones, about nine tenths recorded once. Trimming took 2 bases from V and 2 from J; bases not matched to a gene: 6. There are 15 residues in the CDR3. Germline-derived CDR1 and CDR2 are KGHSH and LQKENI. The sequence was collected from a young man in good health and CMV-seronegative. V usage is TRBV18 and J usage is TRBJ2-7, with TRBD1 matching 7 bases. The sequencing input was PBMCs. In DNA, the CDR3 is TGTGCCAGCTCACCAATAACGACAGGGACCTACGAGCAGTACTTC. It yields the protein CASSPITTGTYEQYF. Full variable domain (rest looked up from reference TRBV18 and TRBJ2-7): NAGVMQNPRHLVRRRGQEARLRCSPMKGHSHVYWYRQLPEEGLKFMVYLQKENIIDESGMPKERFSAEFPKEGPSILRIQQVVRGDSAAYFCASSPITTGTYEQYFGPGTRLTVT.